The rows below give T cell receptor beta chains drawn from one sample of a study of T-cell reconstitution after alpha-beta-depleted transplantation in children. TCRdb called the PCR reads again in MiXCR, with one record for every CDR3 protein. The repertoire consists of 450,000 to 600,000 distinct CDR3 sequences, with about 30% occurring once and the leading ten covering 2% to 3%. Sequences were derived from PBMCs from the stem cell graft donor, sampled from the stem cell graft. Source of these receptors: a human donor who donated a stem cell graft to a child with aplastic anemia. CDR3s include the opening cysteine and the closing phenylalanine or tryptophan. The order of the fields is V gene, D gene, J gene, clone size, CDR3 protein, CDR3 DNA. D genes are given only for firm matches. Not every row has a clone size; where given, it reads once, few, many or a size class.

TRBV2	.	TRBJ2-7	once	CASSLVGYEEYF	TGTGCCAGCAGCCTGGTGGGATACGAGGAGTACTTC
TRBV12-3/TRBV12-4	TRBD1	TRBJ2-3	few	CASSRTGGFTDTQYF	TGTGCCAGCAGTAGGACAGGGGGCTTCACAGATACGCAGTATTTT
TRBV29-1	TRBD2	TRBJ2-1	.	CSVEGLSGTSYNEQFF	TGCAGCGTTGAGGGTTTGAGCGGGACCTCCTACAATGAGCAGTTCTTC
TRBV29-1	.	TRBJ2-5	few	CSAIKGVETQYF	TGCAGCGCCATCAAAGGGGTTGAGACCCAGTACTTC
TRBV7-9	.	TRBJ2-3	.	CTSSLRGYGDTQYF	TGTACCAGCAGCTTAAGAGGTTACGGGGATACGCAGTATTTT
TRBV18	.	TRBJ2-5	many	CASSSYQETQYF	TGTGCCAGCAGCTCGTACCAAGAGACCCAGTACTTC
TRBV29-1	TRBD2	TRBJ2-4	.	CSVLSTSGRRSGLPAQYF	TGCAGCGTGCTTTCTACTAGCGGGAGAAGGTCCGGTCTTCCTGCTCAGTACTTC
TRBV20-1	TRBD1	TRBJ1-2	few	CSARGQNRNYTF	TGCAGTGCTAGGGGACAGAACCGGAACTACACCTTC
TRBV18	TRBD2	TRBJ2-1	.	CASSGRGSGSSYNEQFF	TGTGCCAGCTCAGGACGGGGTAGCGGGAGCTCCTACAATGAGCAGTTCTTC
TRBV25-1	.	TRBJ2-6	.	CASSAGLRCSGANVLTF	TGTGCCAGCAGCGCCGGGCTCCGCTGCTCTGGGGCCAACGTCCTGACTTTC
TRBV7-8	.	TRBJ2-5	few	CASSAHRAEETQYF	TGTGCCAGCAGCGCACACAGGGCCGAAGAGACCCAGTACTTC
TRBV5-1	.	TRBJ1-4	.	CASSFRVDEKLFF	TGCGCCAGCAGCTTCAGGGTAGATGAAAAACTGTTTTTT
TRBV9	.	TRBJ2-1	.	CASSGPLDSSYNEQFF	TGTGCCAGCAGCGGACCCTTAGACAGCTCCTACAATGAGCAGTTCTTC
TRBV7-2	.	TRBJ1-1	.	CASTLGANLNTEAFF	TGTGCCAGCACCCTAGGGGCGAATTTGAACACTGAAGCTTTCTTT
TRBV6-1	.	TRBJ1-1	.	CASRQAYTHTEAFF	TGTGCCAGCAGACAGGCGTATACCCACACTGAAGCTTTCTTT
TRBV29-1	.	TRBJ2-2	.	CSVESRGLANTGELFF	TGCAGCGTTGAAAGCAGGGGCCTGGCGAACACCGGGGAGCTGTTTTTT
TRBV7-6	.	TRBJ2-5	.	CASSLSAKETQYF	TGTGCCAGCAGCTTATCCGCGAAAGAGACCCAGTACTTC